The 30 T cell receptor beta chains below come from one sample, sequenced in a study of Ad26.COV2.S vaccination and SARS-CoV-2 variants. Treatment given: some 19 received Ad26.COV2.S at low or high dose, single or two shots; five or six received placebo; per-sample allocation not given. Collection of samples fell on day 63 after the first vaccine or placebo injection. Only in-frame clones appear in the TCRdb table, and some are missing; sequencing was by immunoSEQ multiplex PCR. The sample lists about 350,000 clones, around nine tenths occurring once. Here the sequenced sample was peripheral blood, taken in a trial of Ad26.COV2.S vaccine versus placebo. The receptors shown here come from a person between 18 and 65 years old who received the Ad26.COV2.S COVID-19 vaccine or a placebo.

The chain joins TRBV28 to TRBJ1-2; D gene ambiguous. The V gene's germline CDR1 is MDHEN and CDR2 SYDVKM. This CDR3 is 12 amino acids long. V gave up 4 bases and J gave up 4 bases, with 7 bases separating them. The CDR3 protein is CASSWAFYGYTF. The CDR3 nucleotides are TGTGCCAGCAGTTGGGCGTTCTATGGCTACACCTTC.

Comments on this clone: Distinct nucleotide sequences in the sample also encode this CDR3. J is TRBJ2-3 and V is TRBV9; D is uncertain. CDR3 length equals 11 residues. Trimming removed 3 bases from V and 3 bases from J, with 2 bases in between. Germline V gives CDR1 SGDLS, CDR2 YYNGEE. CDR3 region: CASSATDTQYF. The CDR3 nucleotides are TGTGCCAGCAGCGCTACAGATACGCAGTATTTT.

This clone was recorded only once. This chain uses TRBV6-5 with TRBJ2-5; D possibly corresponds to TRBD1 (7 bases). Between the trimmed V and J ends, which lost 5 bases and 7 bases, there was a span of 17 bases. The CDR3 totals 14 residues. Germline V lookup: CDR1 MNHEY, CDR2 SVGAGI. CDR3: CASSPGGSFGTQYF. The CDR3 DNA is TGTGCCAGCAGTCCAGGGGGGTCCTTTGGGACCCAGTACTTC.

The J gene is TRBJ2-3, the V gene TRBV27; D not certain. Germline values: CDR1 MNHEY, CDR2 SMNVEV (reference sequence). This CDR3 region has 15 residues. Trimming left V 5 bases short and J 2 bases short, with 14 bases between. The CDR3 region has the DNA TGTGCCAGCAGTCCTCGACTCTTTCCCACAGATACGCAGTATTTT. Translation: CASSPRLFPTDTQYF.

The rearrangement joins TRBV5-1 to TRBJ2-1, with TRBD2 as a possible D gene (6 bases). Deletions cut 6 bases from V and 4 bases from J, with 14 bases between. The germline gives CDR1 SGHRS, CDR2 YFSETQ. The CDR3 extends over 14 amino acids. CDR3 sequence (DNA): TGCGCCAGCAAGGAGGGCGGTCGATACAATGAGCAGTTCTTC. This gives the protein CASKEGGRYNEQFF.

The table lists this clone with a few counts. The chain couples TRBV7-9 to TRBJ2-3, with 11 bases identical to TRBD2. The CDR3 consists of 15 residues. Germline V CDR1 and CDR2: SEHNR, FQNEAQ (reference sequence). The ends lost 6 bases at V and 6 bases at J; junction bases unmatched: 8. In DNA form, the CDR3 reads TGTGCCAGCAGTCAACCGGGACTAGCGGCGGATACGCAGTATTTT. Translating gives CASSQPGLAADTQYF.

The J gene is TRBJ2-3, the V gene TRBV28, with D maybe TRBD2 (6 bases). Trimming took 4 bases from V and 2 from J, leaving 13 bases between them. This CDR3 spans 15 amino acids. Germline loops: CDR1 MDHEN, CDR2 SYDVKM. The DNA of the CDR3 is TGTGCCAGCAGTTCACTCGGGACTTTCACAGATACGCAGTATTTT. Amino acids: CASSSLGTFTDTQYF.

This chain joins TRBV7-9 and TRBJ2-5; 8 positions agree with TRBD1. This CDR3 spans 15 amino acids. J gave up 3 bases and V 2 bases, and 5 bases lay outside the gene matches. Germline V gene data show CDR1 as SEHNR and CDR2 as FQNEAQ (reference sequence). The CDR3 region is CASSLWVDREETQYF. CDR3 sequence (DNA): TGTGCCAGCAGCTTATGGGTGGACAGGGAAGAGACCCAGTACTTC. The full variable domain, its missing parts supplied by reference TRBV7-9 and TRBJ2-5, is DTGVSQNPRHKITKRGQNVTFRCDPISEHNRLYWYRQTLGQGPEFLTYFQNEAQLEKSRLLSDRFSAERPKGSFSTLEIQRTEQGDSAMYLCASSLWVDREETQYFGPGTRLLVL.

V and J are TRBV7-3 and TRBJ1-2; the D gene is possibly TRBD1 (5 bases). Trimming took off 6 bases at V and 4 bases at J, with 18 bases between the two ends. Germline V lookup: CDR1 SGHTA, CDR2 FQGTGA. The CDR3 has 15 residues. The chain's CDR3 is CASSPGAGALYGYTF. CDR3 nucleotides: TGTGCCAGCAGTCCGGGAGCCGGGGCGCTCTATGGCTACACCTTC.

CDR3 protein: CAGTVGESVTGELFF. CDR3 nucleotides: TGTGCCGGGACCGTGGGGGAATCGGTCACCGGGGAGCTGTTTTTT. The V and J genes are TRBV7-9 and TRBJ2-2; the D call may be TRBD1 or TRBD2 (5 bases each). V gave up 11 bases and J gave up 4 bases, with 20 bases separating them. The V gene's germline CDR1 is SEHNR and CDR2 FQNEAQ (reference sequence). This CDR3 spans 15 amino acids.

The chain recombines TRBV27 with TRBJ1-5, with 9 bases lining up with TRBD1. J was trimmed by 0 bases and V by 4 bases; bases with no gene match: 7. Per the germline V gene, CDR1 is MNHEY and CDR2 is SMNVEV (reference sequence). This CDR3 region has 17 residues. The CDR3 nucleotides read TGTGCCAGCAGTTCGGACAGGGGAGCTTATAGCAATCAGCCCCAGCATTTT. This gives the protein CASSSDRGAYSNQPQHF.

This chain joins TRBV7-8 and TRBJ2-5, with D hard to call. Per the germline V gene, CDR1 is SGHVS and CDR2 is FQNEAQ. Between the trimmed V and J ends, which lost 4 bases and 4 bases, there was a span of 13 bases. The length of the CDR3 is 14 residues. CDR3 DNA sequence: TGTGCCAGCAGCTACCCCGGCCTGGGAGAGACCCAGTACTTC. Translated: CASSYPGLGETQYF.

The rearrangement uses TRBV7-2 and TRBJ2-3; 9 nucleotides line up with TRBD1. Germline trimming cut 5 bases from V and 0 bases from J; bases unmatched to any gene: 6. Germline V gene data show CDR1 as SGHTA and CDR2 as FQGNSA. CDR3 length: 16 amino acids. Written as DNA, the CDR3 is TGTGCCAGCAGCGCCCAAGGACAGGGGAGCACAGATACGCAGTATTTT. It encodes CASSAQGQGSTDTQYF.

The chain joins TRBV28 to TRBJ1-1, with TRBD1 identical over 7 bases. In germline, CDR1 is MDHEN, CDR2 SYDVKM. The CDR3 loop spans 12 amino acids. J was trimmed by 6 bases and V by 4 bases; bases with no gene match: 2. CDR3 sequence reads: CASSYTGAEAFF. CDR3 DNA sequence: TGTGCCAGCAGTTACACAGGGGCTGAAGCTTTCTTT. Filled out from reference TRBV28 and TRBJ1-1, the complete variable domain reads DVKVTQSSRYLVKRTGEKVFLECVQDMDHENMFWYRQDPGLGLRLIYFSYDVKMKEKGDIPEGYSVSREKKERFSLILESASTNQTSMYLCASSYTGAEAFFGQGTRLTVV.

This chain connects TRBV6-5 to TRBJ2-1, with 10 positions matching TRBD2. The V segment lost 0 bases and the J segment 7 bases; nucleotides outside the gene matches: 3. Germline V gives CDR1 MNHEY, CDR2 SVGAGI. This CDR3 is 15 amino acids long. CDR3 protein: CASSYSAGGPNEQFF. CDR3 in DNA: TGTGCCAGCAGTTACTCAGCGGGGGGGCCAAATGAGCAGTTCTTC.

The CDR3 nucleotides read TGTGCCAGCAGCTTGTCCGCCGAGCAGTACTTC. As protein: CASSLSAEQYF. The genes are TRBV5-6 and TRBJ2-7; D remains unclear. This CDR3 has 11 residues. In germline, CDR1 is SGHDT, CDR2 YYEEEE. The ends were cut back, 1 base at V and 6 bases at J, with 5 bases in the middle.

V gene TRBV19 combines with J gene TRBJ2-7; 9 bases match TRBD1. CDR1 and CDR2 (germline): LNHDA, SQIVND (reference sequence). V shed 8 bases, J shed 3 bases, and the junction held 8 bases outside the gene matches. The CDR3 is made up of 14 amino acids. CDR3 sequence (DNA): TGTGCCAGTTCAATAACAGGGGGCAGCTACGAGCAGTACTTC. As protein: CASSITGGSYEQYF.

The rearrangement joins TRBV27 to TRBJ2-1; 13 bases are a match to TRBD2. Germline CDR1 is MNHEY and CDR2 is SMNVEV (reference sequence). V lost 5 bases to trimming and J lost 7 bases; unmatched junction nucleotides: 5. This CDR3 contains 15 residues. CDR3 region: CASSLTSGGGNEQFF. In nucleotides, the CDR3 is TGTGCCAGCAGTCTAACTAGCGGGGGGGGGAATGAGCAGTTCTTC.

As concerns this clone: Distinct nucleotide sequences in the sample also encode this CDR3. The chain uses TRBV5-1 and TRBJ2-5; D not resolved. Germline lookup yields CDR1 SGHRS and CDR2 YFSETQ. CDR3 length: 14 residues. With 0 bases removed from V and 2 bases from J, the gap between germline ends came to 8 bases. The CDR3 DNA reads as TGCGCCAGCAGCTTGGGGGGATCACAAGAGACCCAGTACTTC. Translated, it gives CASSLGGSQETQYF.

For this clone: Other DNA sequences in this specimen translate into the identical CDR3. The chain joins TRBV28 to TRBJ1-2; no clear D. Deletions cut 3 bases from V and 2 bases from J, with 7 bases between. This CDR3 has 13 residues. CDR1 and CDR2 from the germline V gene are MDHEN and SYDVKM. The CDR3 nucleotides read TGTGCCAGCAGTTTTGGCCAGAACTATGGCTACACCTTC. It codes for CASSFGQNYGYTF.

Sample share makes this clone medium-sized. This specimen includes other DNA sequences encoding the same CDR3. The rearrangement links TRBV27 to TRBJ2-1; unclear D gene. The V end was cut by 2 bases, the J end by 3 bases, with 5 bases between. The CDR3 length is 13 residues. CDR1 and CDR2 from the germline V gene are MNHEY and SMNVEV (reference sequence). The CDR3 DNA reads TGTGCCAGCAGTTTAGGGGACTACAATGAGCAGTTCTTC. This sequence encodes CASSLGDYNEQFF.

The chain combines TRBV7-8 with TRBJ1-2, with no clear D. CDR3 length: 12 residues. The V gene's germline CDR1 is SGHVS and CDR2 FQNEAQ. The germline V and J ends were trimmed by 3 bases and 5 bases, with 7 bases remaining between them. The CDR3: CASSLDGYGYTF. The DNA of the CDR3 is TGTGCCAGCAGCTTGGATGGGTATGGCTACACCTTC.

V gene TRBV27 combines with J gene TRBJ2-7; D call uncertain. The germline gives CDR1 MNHEY, CDR2 SMNVEV (reference sequence). The CDR3 is made up of 12 amino acids. V lost 3 bases and J 7 bases, leaving 10 bases between the germline ends. CDR3 region: CASSFQLGEQYF. In DNA, the CDR3 is TGTGCCAGCAGTTTTCAACTGGGGGAGCAGTACTTC.

This clone was seen more than once but under ten times. This chain connects TRBV2 to TRBJ2-7; 9 nucleotides agree with TRBD1. V trimming: 11 bases; J trimming: 3 bases; junction bases outside the gene matches: 5. The CDR3 covers 12 residues. Germline V CDR1 and CDR2: SNHLY, FYNNEI. CDR3 nucleotides: TGTGCCGTGGACAGGGGTTTCTACGAGCAGTACTTC. This encodes CAVDRGFYEQYF.

This clone has just one count. The J gene is TRBJ2-1, the V gene TRBV3-1 (or the pseudogene TRBV3-2), with 12 nucleotides matching TRBD2. Trimming took 3 bases from V and 10 from J; bases not matched to a gene: 10. The germline gives CDR1 LGHDT, CDR2 YNNKEL (reference sequence). The CDR3 length is 16 residues. The CDR3 loop reads CASSHLAGGAYWEQFF. CDR3 nucleotides: TGTGCCAGCAGCCACCTAGCGGGGGGGGCCTATTGGGAGCAGTTCTTC.

The chain joins TRBV10-3 to TRBJ2-2, with 12 bases lining up with TRBD1. This CDR3 has 15 amino acids. Germline V gives CDR1 ENHRY, CDR2 SYGVKD. Trimming took 7 bases from V and 5 from J; bases not matched to a gene: 5. The CDR3 bases are TGTGCCATCAAGGGACAGGGGGCCGGGACCGGGGAGCTGTTTTTT. Translation: CAIKGQGAGTGELFF.

The chain combines TRBV7-2 with TRBJ2-3, with D perhaps being TRBD1 or TRBD2 (5 bases each). The CDR3 is made up of 16 amino acids. V lost 2 bases and J lost 2, with 14 bases in between. Germline V gene sequence: CDR1 SGHTA, CDR2 FQGNSA. CDR3 nucleotides: TGTGCCAGCAGCTTATCCGGGACCATATTCACAGATACGCAGTATTTT. Its translation: CASSLSGTIFTDTQYF. The full variable domain, in which reference TRBV7-2 and TRBJ2-3 provide the parts outside the CDR3, is GAGVSQSPSNKVTEKGKDVELRCDPISGHTALYWYRQSLGQGLEFLIYFQGNSAPDKSGLPSDRFSAERTGGSVSTLTIQRTQQEDSAVYLCASSLSGTIFTDTQYFGPGTRLTVL.

The genes are TRBV18 and TRBJ2-3; 8 bases match TRBD2. V gave up 3 bases and J gave up 4 bases; unmatched junction bases: 9. CDR3 length equals 16 residues. Germline lookup yields CDR1 KGHSH and CDR2 LQKENI. CDR3 sequence: CASSPSGAGGPDTQYF. The DNA for the CDR3 is TGTGCCAGCTCACCCTCTGGGGCGGGAGGCCCAGATACGCAGTATTTT.

The gene calls are TRBV13 and TRBJ1-2, with D possibly being TRBD1 (5 bases). Germline CDR1 PRHDT, CDR2 FYEKMQ (reference sequence). The CDR3 covers 15 residues. Trimming stripped 5 bases from V and 6 bases from J, with 19 bases between. The CDR3 region has the DNA TGTGCCAGCAGCGGCCCCACGGGGGAGGGGAATGGCTACACCTTC. This codes for CASSGPTGEGNGYTF.

The chain combines TRBV7-9 with TRBJ2-7, with 9 bases aligning to TRBD1. The CDR3 has 14 amino acids. Germline V CDR1 and CDR2: SEHNR, FQNEAQ (reference sequence). J was trimmed by 3 bases and V by 7 bases; bases with no gene match: 7. Written as DNA, the CDR3 is TGTGCCAGCAACCTACAGGGGGCGAACTACGAGCAGTACTTC. Encoded protein: CASNLQGANYEQYF.